These 6 T cell receptor beta chains share one sample of origin, sequenced in a study of blood T cells in healthy people across ages. Sample-barcoded 5' priming and a J-beta primer mix drove a second PCR of about 6 to 12 cycles. Using its own MiXCR run on the 5' RACE reads, TCRdb lists one record per CDR3 protein. In the table there are more than 900,000 distinct CDR3 sequences, about 28% of which are singletons. The sample also formed part of further work on T cells of mothers and their children.

The source material was blood. These receptors were obtained from a middle-aged woman in good health.

Comments on this clonotype: Given a much more abundant clone one base away, this may be a read error. V and J are TRBV7-9 and TRBJ2-3; 9 bases are shared with TRBD2. Germline V CDR1 and CDR2: SEHNR, FQNEAQ (reference sequence). This CDR3 is 15 amino acids long. CDR3 region: CVSRTSSGGTDTQYF. The CDR3 nucleotides are TGTGTCAGCAGGACCTCTAGCGGGGGCACAGATACGCAGTATTTT.

The chain has TRBV5-1 and TRBJ1-2; D gene ambiguous. Trimming took off 0 bases at V and 3 bases at J, with 12 bases between the two ends. CDR1 and CDR2 (germline): SGHRS, YFSETQ. This CDR3 has 15 residues. The CDR3 protein is CASSLDGSGDYGYTF. Here the CDR3 DNA reads TGCGCCAGCAGCTTGGATGGCTCCGGCGACTATGGCTACACCTTC.

The chain couples TRBV7-2 to TRBJ2-5; TRBD1 might be the D (5 bases). The germline gives CDR1 SGHTA, CDR2 FQGNSA. V lost 0 bases and J 3 bases, leaving 8 bases between the germline ends. There are 14 residues in the CDR3. CDR3: CASSLAVGEETQYF. In DNA, the CDR3 is TGTGCCAGCAGCTTAGCGGTAGGGGAAGAGACCCAGTACTTC.

This clonotype was detected a few times. One junction end disagrees with the germline gene, perhaps due to a read error. The chain uses TRBV11-2 and TRBJ2-1, with D unclear. This CDR3 is built from 12 residues. Germline lookup yields CDR1 SGHAT and CDR2 FQNNGV. The DNA for the CDR3 is TGTGCCAGCAGCCTAGAACCCGGTGAGCAGTTCTTC. It encodes CASSLEPGEQFF.

The chain carries TRBV20-1 and TRBJ1-5; 7 bases map to TRBD1. Germline values: CDR1 DFQATT, CDR2 SNEGSKA (reference sequence). V was pared by 6 bases and J by 1 base, with 6 bases of the junction left unmatched. The CDR3 has 14 residues. The CDR3, as DNA: TGCAGTGCCGCGACAGGGCAAAGCAATCAGCCCCAGCATTTT. Translating gives CSAATGQSNQPQHF.

Notes on this clonotype: An end of the junction differs from the germline gene, which may be a read error. The chain carries TRBV30 and TRBJ2-5; weak D call: TRBD2 (5 bases). Germline V gene lookup returns CDR1 GTSNPN and CDR2 SVGIG (reference sequence). The CDR3 spans 12 residues. The CDR3 protein is CTWSVRGETQYF. The CDR3 DNA is TGTACCTGGAGTGTACGCGGGGAGACCCAGTACTTC.